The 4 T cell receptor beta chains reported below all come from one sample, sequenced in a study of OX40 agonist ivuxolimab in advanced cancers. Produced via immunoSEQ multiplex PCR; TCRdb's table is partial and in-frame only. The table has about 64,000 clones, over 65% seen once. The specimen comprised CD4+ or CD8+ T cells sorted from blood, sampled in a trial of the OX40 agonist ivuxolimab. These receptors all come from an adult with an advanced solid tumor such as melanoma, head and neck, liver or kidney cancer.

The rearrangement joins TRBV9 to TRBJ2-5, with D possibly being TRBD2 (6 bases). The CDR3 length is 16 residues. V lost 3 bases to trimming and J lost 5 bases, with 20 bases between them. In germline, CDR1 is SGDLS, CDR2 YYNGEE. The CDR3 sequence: CASSALPGRGRETQYF. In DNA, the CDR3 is TGTGCCAGCAGCGCCCTACCGGGGAGAGGGAGGGAGACCCAGTACTTC. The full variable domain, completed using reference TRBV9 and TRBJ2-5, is DSGVTQTPKHLITATGQRVTLRCSPRSGDLSVYWYQQSLDQGLQFLIQYYNGEERAKGNILERFSAQQFPDLHSELNLSSLELGDSALYFCASSALPGRGRETQYFGPGTRLLVL.

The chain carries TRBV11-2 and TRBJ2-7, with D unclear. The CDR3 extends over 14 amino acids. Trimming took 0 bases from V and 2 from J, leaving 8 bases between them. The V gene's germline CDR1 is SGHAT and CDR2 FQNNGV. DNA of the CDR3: TGTGCCAGCAGCTTAGATTGGGCAGCCTACGAGCAGTACTTC. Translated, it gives CASSLDWAAYEQYF.

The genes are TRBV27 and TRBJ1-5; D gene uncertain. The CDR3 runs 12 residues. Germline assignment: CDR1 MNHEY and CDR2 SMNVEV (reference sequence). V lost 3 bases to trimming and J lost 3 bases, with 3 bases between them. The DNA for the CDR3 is TGTGCCAGCAGTTTTACCAATCAGCCCCAGCATTTT. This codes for CASSFTNQPQHF.

The CDR3 nucleotides are TGTGCCAGCAGTGCGTTGGGGGGAGGGGGCGAGCAGTACTTC. This codes for CASSALGGGGEQYF. The gene calls are TRBV6-1 and TRBJ2-5, with a tentative D call TRBD2 (7 bases). Near its end, the DNA agrees better with TRBJ2-7, so the J call may be wrong. The germline V gene encodes CDR1 MNHNS and CDR2 SASEGT. This CDR3 spans 14 amino acids.